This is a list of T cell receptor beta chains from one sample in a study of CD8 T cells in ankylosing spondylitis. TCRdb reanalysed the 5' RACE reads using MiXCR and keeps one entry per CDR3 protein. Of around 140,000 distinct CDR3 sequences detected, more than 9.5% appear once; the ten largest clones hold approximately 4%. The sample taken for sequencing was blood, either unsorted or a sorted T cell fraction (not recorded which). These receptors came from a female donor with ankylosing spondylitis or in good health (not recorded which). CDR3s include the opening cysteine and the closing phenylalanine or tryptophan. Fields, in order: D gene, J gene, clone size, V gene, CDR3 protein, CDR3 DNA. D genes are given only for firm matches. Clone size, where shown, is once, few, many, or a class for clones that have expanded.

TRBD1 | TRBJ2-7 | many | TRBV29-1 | CSVPGTGAYEQYF | TGCAGCGTTCCCGGGACAGGGGCCTACGAGCAGTACTTC
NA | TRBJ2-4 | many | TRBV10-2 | CASSDGKAKNIQYF | TGCGCCAGCAGTGACGGGAAGGCCAAAAACATTCAGTACTTC
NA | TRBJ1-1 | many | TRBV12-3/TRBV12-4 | CASSPRSWEGVNTEAFF | TGTGCCAGCAGTCCGCGAAGCTGGGAAGGGGTGAACACTGAAGCTTTCTTT
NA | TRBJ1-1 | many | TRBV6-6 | CASSYAGRTEAFF | TGTGCCAGCAGTTACGCAGGGCGGACTGAAGCTTTCTTT
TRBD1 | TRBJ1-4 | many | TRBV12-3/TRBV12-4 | CASRDRVTNEKLFF | TGTGCCAGCAGGGACAGGGTCACTAATGAAAAACTGTTTTTT
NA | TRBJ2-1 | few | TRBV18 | CASSRDSNEQFF | TGTGCCAGCTCCCGCGACAGCAATGAGCAGTTCTTC
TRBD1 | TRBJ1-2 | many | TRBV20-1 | CSAPRDRLLGGYTF | TGCAGTGCTCCTAGGGACAGACTCCTGGGTGGCTACACCTTC
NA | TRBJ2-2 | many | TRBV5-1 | CASSFSTGLPGELFF | TGCGCCAGCAGCTTTTCGACAGGTCTCCCCGGGGAGCTGTTTTTT
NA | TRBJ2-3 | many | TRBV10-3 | CAISEPRADTQYF | TGTGCCATCAGTGAGCCCCGCGCAGATACGCAGTATTTT
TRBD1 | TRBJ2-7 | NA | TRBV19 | CASSETGTYEQYF | TGTGCCAGTAGTGAGACAGGGACCTACGAGCAGTACTTC
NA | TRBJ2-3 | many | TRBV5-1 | CASSLGLPTDTQYF | TGCGCCAGCAGCTTGGGACTCCCCACAGATACGCAGTATTTT
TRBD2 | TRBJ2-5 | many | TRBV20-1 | CSALPGTSQETQYF | TGCAGTGCTCTTCCCGGGACTAGCCAAGAGACCCAGTACTTC
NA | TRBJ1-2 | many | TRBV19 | CASIDGYTF | TGTGCCAGTATTGATGGCTACACCTTC
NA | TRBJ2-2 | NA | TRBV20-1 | CSAKQVNTGELFF | TGCAGTGCTAAACAGGTGAACACCGGGGAGCTGTTTTTT
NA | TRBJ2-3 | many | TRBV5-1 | CASSLPLGLTDTQYF | TGCGCCAGCAGCTTGCCCCTCGGGCTAACAGATACGCAGTATTTT
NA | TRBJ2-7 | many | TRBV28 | CASSLTGVEQYF | TGTGCCAGCAGTTTAACCGGGGTCGAGCAGTACTTC
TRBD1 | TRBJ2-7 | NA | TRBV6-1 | CASTDRASSYEQYF | TGTGCCAGCACCGACAGGGCCTCTTCCTACGAGCAGTACTTC
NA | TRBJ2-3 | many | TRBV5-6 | CASSLRVDTDTQYF | TGTGCCAGCAGCTTGAGGGTCGACACAGATACGCAGTATTTT
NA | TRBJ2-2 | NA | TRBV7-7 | CASSFGRYRELFF | TGTGCCAGCAGCTTTGGGAGATACAGGGAGCTGTTTTTT
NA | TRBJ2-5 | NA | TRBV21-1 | CVSSKTSGPFQETQYF | TGTGTCAGCAGCAAAACAAGCGGGCCTTTTCAAGAGACCCAGTACTTC
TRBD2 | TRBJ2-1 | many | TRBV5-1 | CASSLILANNEQFF | TGCGCCAGCAGCTTGATACTAGCGAACAATGAGCAGTTCTTC
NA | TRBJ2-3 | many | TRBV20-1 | CSASGRGWFGTDTQYF | TGCAGTGCTAGCGGTCGAGGGTGGTTTGGGACAGATACGCAGTATTTT
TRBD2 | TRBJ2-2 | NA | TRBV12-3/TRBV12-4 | CASAPRTSGRVELFF | TGTGCCAGCGCCCCTAGGACTAGCGGGAGAGTAGAGCTGTTTTTT
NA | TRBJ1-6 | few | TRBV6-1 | CASSGTGSYNSPLHF | TGTGCCAGCAGCGGTACAGGGTCCTATAATTCACCCCTCCACTTT
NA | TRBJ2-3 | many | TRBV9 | CASSVEDSPVTQYF | TGTGCCAGCAGCGTAGAGGACAGCCCCGTGACGCAGTATTTT
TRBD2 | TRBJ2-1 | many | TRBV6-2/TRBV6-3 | CASSYASGSYEQFF | TGTGCCAGCAGTTACGCTAGCGGGAGCTATGAGCAGTTCTTC
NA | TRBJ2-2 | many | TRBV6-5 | CASSYARALANTGELFF | TGTGCCAGCAGTTACGCGAGGGCACTCGCGAACACCGGGGAGCTGTTTTTT
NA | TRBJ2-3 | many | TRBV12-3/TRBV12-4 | CASEGGTDTQYF | TGTGCCAGCGAGGGAGGCACAGATACGCAGTATTTT
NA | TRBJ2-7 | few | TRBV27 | CASSRDTYYEQYF | TGTGCCAGCAGCCGGGACACTTACTACGAGCAGTACTTC
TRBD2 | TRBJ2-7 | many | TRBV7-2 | CASSSRQTSGAPYEQYF | TGTGCCAGCAGCTCCCGCCAGACTAGCGGAGCCCCCTACGAGCAGTACTTC
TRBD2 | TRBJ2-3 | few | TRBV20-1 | CSANKREGADTQYF | TGCAGTGCTAACAAGCGGGAGGGGGCAGATACGCAGTATTTT
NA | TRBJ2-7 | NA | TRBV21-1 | CASSKGGTVSCEQYF | TGTGCCAGCAGCAAAGGTGGGACGGTGTCATGCGAGCAGTACTTC
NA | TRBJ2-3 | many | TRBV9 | CASSVAGADTQYF | TGTGCCAGCAGCGTAGCCGGAGCAGATACGCAGTATTTT
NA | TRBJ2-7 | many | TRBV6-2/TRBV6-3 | CASSLHADEQYF | TGTGCCAGCAGTTTACACGCGGACGAGCAGTACTTC
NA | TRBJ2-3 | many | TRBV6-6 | CASSFPTEDTQYF | TGTGCCAGCAGTTTCCCGACAGAAGATACGCAGTATTTT
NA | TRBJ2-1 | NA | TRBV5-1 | CASSLKVEQFF | TGCGCCAGCAGCTTGAAGGTTGAGCAGTTCTTC
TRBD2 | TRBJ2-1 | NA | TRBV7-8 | CASSLSGLAGIYNEQFF | TGTGCCAGCAGCTTATCGGGTCTAGCGGGGATATACAATGAGCAGTTCTTC
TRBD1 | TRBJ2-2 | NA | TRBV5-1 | CASSEQGAIGELFF | TGCGCCAGCAGCGAACAGGGGGCAATCGGGGAGCTGTTTTTT
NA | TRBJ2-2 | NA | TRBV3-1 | CASSQDGGHGELFF | TGTGCCAGCAGCCAAGATGGAGGGCACGGGGAGCTGTTTTTT
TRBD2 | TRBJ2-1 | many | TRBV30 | CAWSFGLAGAEDEQFF | TGTGCCTGGAGCTTCGGACTAGCGGGAGCAGAAGATGAGCAGTTCTTC
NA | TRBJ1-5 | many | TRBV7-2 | CASSPRWGSNQPQHF | TGTGCCAGCAGCCCTCGATGGGGCTCGAATCAGCCCCAGCATTTT
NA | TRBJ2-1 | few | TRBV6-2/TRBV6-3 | CASSFGFSYNEQFF | TGTGCCAGCAGTTTTGGGTTCTCCTACAATGAGCAGTTCTTC
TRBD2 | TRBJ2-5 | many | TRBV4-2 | CASSQEKTSGGETQYF | TGTGCCAGCAGCCAAGAGAAAACTAGCGGGGGTGAGACCCAGTACTTC
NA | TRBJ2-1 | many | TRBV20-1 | CSAITLAHNEQFF | TGCAGTGCTATTACGCTAGCCCACAATGAGCAGTTCTTC
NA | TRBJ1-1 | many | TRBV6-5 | CASSYSVVNNYEAFF | TGTGCCAGCAGTTACTCTGTTGTAAACAATTATGAAGCTTTCTTT
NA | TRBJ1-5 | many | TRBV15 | CATRFVSGVSNQPQHF | TGTGCCACCAGATTCGTGTCGGGGGTTAGCAATCAGCCCCAGCATTTT
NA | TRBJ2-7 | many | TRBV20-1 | CSARLQEPYEQYF | TGCAGTGCTAGATTACAGGAGCCCTACGAGCAGTACTTC
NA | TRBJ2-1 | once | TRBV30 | CARTGGAAGQFF | TGTGCTCGGACAGGAGGGGCGGCGGGGCAGTTCTTC
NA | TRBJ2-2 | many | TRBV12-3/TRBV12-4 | CATFFQGTTGELFF | TGTGCCACCTTTTTTCAGGGAACCACCGGGGAGCTGTTTTTT
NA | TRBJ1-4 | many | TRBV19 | CASSIAGNEKLFF | TGTGCCAGTAGTATAGCGGGGAATGAAAAACTGTTTTTT
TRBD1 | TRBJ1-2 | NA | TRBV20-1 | CSARNDRGVNYGYTF | TGCAGTGCTAGGAACGACAGGGGTGTTAACTATGGCTACACCTTC
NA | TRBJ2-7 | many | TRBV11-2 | CASSLVGDSDF | TGTGCCAGCAGCTTAGTTGGGGATTCGGACTTC
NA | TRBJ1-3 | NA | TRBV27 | CASSLMRGGNTIYF | TGTGCCAGCAGTTTAATGAGGGGAGGAAACACCATATATTTT
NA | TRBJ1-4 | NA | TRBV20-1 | CSASPSIF | TGCAGTGCTAGCCCTTCCATTTTT
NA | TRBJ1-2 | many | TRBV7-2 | CASSLDFLQGYTF | TGTGCCAGCAGCTTAGATTTTTTACAAGGCTACACCTTC
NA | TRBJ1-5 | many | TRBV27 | CASTEYSNQPQHF | TGTGCCAGCACAGAATATAGCAATCAGCCCCAGCATTTT
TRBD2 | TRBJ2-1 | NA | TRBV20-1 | CSARWGSGSHNEQFF | TGCAGTGCTAGATGGGGTAGCGGGAGTCATAATGAGCAGTTCTTC
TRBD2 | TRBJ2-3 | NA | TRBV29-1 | CSVEDWDYLAGDTQYF | TGCAGCGTTGAAGATTGGGACTACCTAGCAGGGGATACGCAGTATTTT
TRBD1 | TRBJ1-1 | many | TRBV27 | CASSFRGRNEAFF | TGTGCCAGCAGTTTTAGGGGGCGGAATGAAGCTTTCTTT